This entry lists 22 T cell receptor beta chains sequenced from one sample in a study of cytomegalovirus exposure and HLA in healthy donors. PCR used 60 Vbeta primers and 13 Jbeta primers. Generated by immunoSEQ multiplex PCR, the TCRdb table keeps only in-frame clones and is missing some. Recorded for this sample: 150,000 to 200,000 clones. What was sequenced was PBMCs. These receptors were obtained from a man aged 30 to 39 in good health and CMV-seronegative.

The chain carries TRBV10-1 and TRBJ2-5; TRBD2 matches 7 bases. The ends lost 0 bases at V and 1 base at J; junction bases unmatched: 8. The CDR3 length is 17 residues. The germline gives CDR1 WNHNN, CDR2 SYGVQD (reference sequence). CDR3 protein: CASSESWGSGAQETQYF. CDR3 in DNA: TGCGCCAGCAGTGAGTCTTGGGGCAGCGGGGCCCAAGAGACCCAGTACTTC.

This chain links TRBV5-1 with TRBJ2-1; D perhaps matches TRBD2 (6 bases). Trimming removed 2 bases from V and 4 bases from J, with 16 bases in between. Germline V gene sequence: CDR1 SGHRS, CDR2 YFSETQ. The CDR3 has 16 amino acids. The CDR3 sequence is CASSFESGVSYNEQFF. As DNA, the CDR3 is TGCGCCAGCAGCTTTGAGTCGGGGGTTTCGTACAATGAGCAGTTCTTC.

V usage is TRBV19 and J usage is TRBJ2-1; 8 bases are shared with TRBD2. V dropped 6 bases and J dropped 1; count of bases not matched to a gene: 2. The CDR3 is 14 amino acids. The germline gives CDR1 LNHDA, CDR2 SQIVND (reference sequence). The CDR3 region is CASSPSGSYNEQFF. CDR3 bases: TGTGCCAGTAGCCCTAGCGGGTCCTACAATGAGCAGTTCTTC. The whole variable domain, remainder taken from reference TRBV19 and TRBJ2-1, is DGGITQSPKYLFRKEGQNVTLSCEQNLNHDAMYWYRQDPGQGLRLIYYSQIVNDFQKGDIAEGYSVSREKKESFPLTVTSAQKNPTAFYLCASSPSGSYNEQFFGPGTRLTVL.

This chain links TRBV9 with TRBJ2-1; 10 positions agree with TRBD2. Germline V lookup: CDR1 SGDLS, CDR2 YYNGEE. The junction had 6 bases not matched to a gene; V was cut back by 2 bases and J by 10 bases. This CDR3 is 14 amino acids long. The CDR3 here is CASSVGASGSEQFF. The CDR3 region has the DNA TGTGCCAGCAGCGTTGGGGCTAGCGGGAGCGAGCAGTTCTTC.

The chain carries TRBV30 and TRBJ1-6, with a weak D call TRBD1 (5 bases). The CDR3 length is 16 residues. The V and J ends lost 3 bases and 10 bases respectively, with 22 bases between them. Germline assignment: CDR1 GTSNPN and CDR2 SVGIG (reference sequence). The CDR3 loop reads CAWRSHGSQGGSPLHF. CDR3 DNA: TGTGCCTGGAGAAGTCATGGTAGCCAGGGCGGCTCACCCCTCCACTTT.

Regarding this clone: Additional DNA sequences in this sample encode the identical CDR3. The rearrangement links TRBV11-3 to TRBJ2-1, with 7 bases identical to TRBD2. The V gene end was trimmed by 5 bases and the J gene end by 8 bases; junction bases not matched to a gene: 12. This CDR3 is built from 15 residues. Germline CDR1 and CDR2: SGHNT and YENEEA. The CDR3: CASSTGGYVTDEQFF. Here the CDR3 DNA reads TGTGCCAGCAGCACGGGGGGATACGTTACGGATGAGCAGTTCTTC.

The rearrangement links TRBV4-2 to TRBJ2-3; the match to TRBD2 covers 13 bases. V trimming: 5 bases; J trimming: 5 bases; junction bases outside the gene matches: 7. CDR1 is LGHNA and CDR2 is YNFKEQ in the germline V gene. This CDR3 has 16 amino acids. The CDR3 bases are TGTGCCAGCAGCTCCGGACTAGCGGGGGCGGGAGATACGCAGTATTTT. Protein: CASSSGLAGAGDTQYF.

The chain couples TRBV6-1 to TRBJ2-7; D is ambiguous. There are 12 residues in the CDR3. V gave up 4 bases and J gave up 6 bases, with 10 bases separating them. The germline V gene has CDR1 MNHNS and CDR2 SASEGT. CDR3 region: CASSAVYREQYF. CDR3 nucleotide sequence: TGTGCCAGCAGTGCCGTTTATCGCGAGCAGTACTTC.

CDR3 amino acids: CASSYSSGNGYTF. CDR3 nucleotide sequence: TGTGCCAGCAGTTACTCTTCGGGGAATGGCTACACCTTC. The genes are TRBV6-6 and TRBJ1-2; D gene unclear. The CDR3 totals 13 residues. V gave up 0 bases and J gave up 6 bases, with 8 bases separating them. CDR1 and CDR2 (germline): MNHNY, SVGAGI (reference sequence).

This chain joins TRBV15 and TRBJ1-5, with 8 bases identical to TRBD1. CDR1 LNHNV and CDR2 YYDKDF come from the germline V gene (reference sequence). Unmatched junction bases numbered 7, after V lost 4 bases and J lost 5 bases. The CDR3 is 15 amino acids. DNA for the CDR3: TGTGCCACCAGCACCATACAGGGGGTGGATCAGCCCCAGCATTTT. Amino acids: CATSTIQGVDQPQHF.

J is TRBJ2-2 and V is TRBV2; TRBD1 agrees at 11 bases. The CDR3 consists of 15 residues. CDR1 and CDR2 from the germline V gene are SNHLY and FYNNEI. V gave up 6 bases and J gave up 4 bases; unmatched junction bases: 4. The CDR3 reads CASSRGTGGTGELFF. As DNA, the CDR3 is TGTGCCAGCAGCCGAGGGACAGGGGGCACCGGGGAGCTGTTTTTT.

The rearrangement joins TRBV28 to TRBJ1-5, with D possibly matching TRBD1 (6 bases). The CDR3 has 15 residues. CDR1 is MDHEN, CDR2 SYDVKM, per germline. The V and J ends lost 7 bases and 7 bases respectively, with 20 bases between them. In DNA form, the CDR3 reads TGTGCCAGCACTCCAATGAGGGGGGGGGTCCAGCCCCAGCATTTT. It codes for CASTPMRGGVQPQHF.

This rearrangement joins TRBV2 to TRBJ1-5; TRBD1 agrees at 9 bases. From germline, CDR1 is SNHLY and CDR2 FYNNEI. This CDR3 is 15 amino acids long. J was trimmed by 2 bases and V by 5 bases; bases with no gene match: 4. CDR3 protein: CASSLQGAGNQPQHF. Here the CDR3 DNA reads TGTGCCAGCAGTCTACAGGGGGCGGGCAATCAGCCCCAGCATTTT.

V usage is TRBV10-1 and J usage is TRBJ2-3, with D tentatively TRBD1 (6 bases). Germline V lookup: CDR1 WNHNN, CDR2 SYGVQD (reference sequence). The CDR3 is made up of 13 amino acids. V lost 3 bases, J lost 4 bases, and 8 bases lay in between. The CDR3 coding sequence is TGCGCCAGCAGTGAACAGGGCCCAGATACGCAGTATTTT. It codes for CASSEQGPDTQYF.

The CDR3 loop reads CASSWRDRESSGNTIYF. CDR3 in DNA: TGTGCCAGCAGCTGGCGGGACAGGGAGAGCTCTGGAAACACCATATATTTT. The gene calls are TRBV13 and TRBJ1-3, with TRBD1 matching 9 bases. The CDR3 totals 17 residues. Germline assignment: CDR1 PRHDT and CDR2 FYEKMQ (reference sequence). The V segment lost 4 bases and the J segment 0 bases; nucleotides outside the gene matches: 7.

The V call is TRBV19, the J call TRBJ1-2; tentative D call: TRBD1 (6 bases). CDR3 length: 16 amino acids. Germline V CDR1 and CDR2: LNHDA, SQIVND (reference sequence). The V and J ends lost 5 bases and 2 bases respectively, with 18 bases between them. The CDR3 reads CASSAENRALNYGYTF. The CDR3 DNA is TGTGCCAGTAGTGCCGAAAACAGGGCGCTAAACTATGGCTACACCTTC.

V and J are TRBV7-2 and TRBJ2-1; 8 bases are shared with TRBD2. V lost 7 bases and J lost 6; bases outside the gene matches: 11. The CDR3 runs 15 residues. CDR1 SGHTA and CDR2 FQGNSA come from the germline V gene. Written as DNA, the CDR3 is TGTGCCAGCATTAGCACAGGACTAGCCCTCAATGAGCAGTTCTTC. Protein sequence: CASISTGLALNEQFF.

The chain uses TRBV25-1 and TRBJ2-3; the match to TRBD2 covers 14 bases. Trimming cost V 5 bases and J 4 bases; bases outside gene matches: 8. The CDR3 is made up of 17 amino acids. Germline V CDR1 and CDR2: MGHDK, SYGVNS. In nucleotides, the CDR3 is TGTGCCAGCAGTACCCGACTAGCGGGAGGGTTTGCAGATACGCAGTATTTT. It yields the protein CASSTRLAGGFADTQYF.

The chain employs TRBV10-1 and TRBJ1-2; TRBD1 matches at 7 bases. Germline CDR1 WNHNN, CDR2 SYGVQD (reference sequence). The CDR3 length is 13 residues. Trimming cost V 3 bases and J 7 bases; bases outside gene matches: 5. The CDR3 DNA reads TGCGCCAGCAGTGACTGGACAGGAGGTGGCTACACCTTC. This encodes CASSDWTGGGYTF.

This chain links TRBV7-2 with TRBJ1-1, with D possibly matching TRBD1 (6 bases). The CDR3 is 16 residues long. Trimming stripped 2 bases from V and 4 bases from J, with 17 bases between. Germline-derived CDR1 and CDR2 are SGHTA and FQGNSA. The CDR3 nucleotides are TGTGCCAGCAGCTTACAAAACAGGGTTGAGGGCACTGAAGCTTTCTTT. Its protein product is CASSLQNRVEGTEAFF.

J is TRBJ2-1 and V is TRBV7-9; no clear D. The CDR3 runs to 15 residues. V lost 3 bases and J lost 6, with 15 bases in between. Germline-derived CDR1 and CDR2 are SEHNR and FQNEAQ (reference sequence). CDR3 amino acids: CASSLASERGNEQFF. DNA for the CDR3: TGTGCCAGCAGCTTGGCCAGTGAGCGCGGCAATGAGCAGTTCTTC.

Written as DNA, the CDR3 is TGTGCCAGCAGCTTAGGGGAAGGGAGCAATTCACCCCTCCACTTT. It codes for CASSLGEGSNSPLHF. The J gene is TRBJ1-6, the V gene TRBV7-9, with D hard to call. This CDR3 region has 15 residues. Per germline, CDR1 SEHNR and CDR2 FQNEAQ (reference sequence). Trimming stripped 1 base from V and 7 bases from J, with 11 bases between.